Listed below are T cell receptor beta chains from one sample, sequenced in a study of immune evolution from preneoplasia to lung adenocarcinoma. TCRdb's table, derived via immunoSEQ multiplex PCR, lists solely in-frame clones and lacks some. The sample shows approximately 7,900 clones, roughly 78% of them seen only once. The sample taken for sequencing was FFPE adjacent normal lung tissue. The source of these receptors is a person aged 70 to 85 with lung adenocarcinoma. CDR3s include the opening cysteine and the closing phenylalanine or tryptophan. The D gene is left open where the match is weak. Size is stated for part of the rows, as once, few or many counts, or as a class when the clone is expanded.

TGCGCCAGCAGCGGAGGGACGGGACTAGCGGCAGATACGCAGTATTTT | CASSGGTGLAADTQYF | TRBJ2-3 | once | TRBV5-1 | TRBD2
TGTGCCAGCAGCGAGGCCAGACTAGCGCGATCAGATACGCAGTATTTT | CASSEARLARSDTQYF | TRBJ2-3 | . | TRBV9 | TRBD2
TGTGCCAGCAGCGGACAGATGAACACTGAAGCTTTCTTT | CASSGQMNTEAFF | TRBJ1-1 | once | TRBV6-6 | .
TGTGCCAGCAGCCAAGATCTGATGCCGGACACTGAAGCTTTCTTT | CASSQDLMPDTEAFF | TRBJ1-1 | . | TRBV14 | .
TGTGCTAGCAGCTCCAGGGGGGGGAATGAGCAGTTCTTC | CASSSRGGNEQFF | TRBJ2-1 | . | TRBV7-7 | .
TGTGCCAGCAGCGCTCCGGGAAACACCGGGGAGCTGTTTTTT | CASSAPGNTGELFF | TRBJ2-2 | once | TRBV5-4 | .
TGCAGTGCTCCGGGACAGTACGAGCAGTACTTC | CSAPGQYEQYF | TRBJ2-7 | . | TRBV20-1 | TRBD1
TGTGCCAGCAGTGGCCCTTGGACTAGCCAGACCCAGTACTTC | CASSGPWTSQTQYF | TRBJ2-5 | . | TRBV25-1 | TRBD2
TGCGCCAGCAGTCAAGGGATGGCCGGTGTACGATCGGAGACCCAGTACTTC | CASSQGMAGVRSETQYF | TRBJ2-5 | medium-sized | TRBV10-1 | .
TGCAGCGTCCTCGAAGGGGGGCGGAATGGCTACACCTTC | CSVLEGGRNGYTF | TRBJ1-2 | . | TRBV29-1 | .
TGTGCCAGCAGCCGGGGGGATACGCAGTATTTT | CASSRGDTQYF | TRBJ2-3 | . | TRBV14 | .